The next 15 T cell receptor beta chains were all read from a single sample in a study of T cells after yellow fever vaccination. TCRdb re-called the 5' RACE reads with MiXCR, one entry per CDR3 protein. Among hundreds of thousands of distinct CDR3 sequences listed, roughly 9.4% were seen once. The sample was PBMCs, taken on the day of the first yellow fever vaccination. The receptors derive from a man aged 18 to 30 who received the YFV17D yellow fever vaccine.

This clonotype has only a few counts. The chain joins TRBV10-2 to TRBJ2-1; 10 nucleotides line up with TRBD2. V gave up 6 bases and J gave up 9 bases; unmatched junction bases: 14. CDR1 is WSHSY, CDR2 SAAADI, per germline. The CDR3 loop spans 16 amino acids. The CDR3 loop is CASSLTSGLYGGEQFF. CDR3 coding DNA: TGCGCCAGCAGCTTGACTAGCGGGCTCTACGGGGGTGAGCAGTTCTTC.

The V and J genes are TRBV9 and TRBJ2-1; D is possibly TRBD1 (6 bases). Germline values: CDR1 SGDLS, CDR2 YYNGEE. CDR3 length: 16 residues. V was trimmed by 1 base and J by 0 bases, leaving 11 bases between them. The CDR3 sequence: CASSVLGQSSYNEQFF. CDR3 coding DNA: TGTGCCAGCAGCGTACTAGGACAGAGCTCCTACAATGAGCAGTTCTTC.

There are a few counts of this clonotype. This CDR3 is CASSGAVTQYF. Written as DNA, the CDR3 is TGTGCCAGCAGTGGTGCAGTGACCCAGTACTTC. This rearrangement joins TRBV25-1 to TRBJ2-5; D remains ambiguous. The CDR3 is made up of 11 amino acids. CDR1 MGHDK and CDR2 SYGVNS come from the germline V gene. Trimming cost V 4 bases and J 7 bases, with 7 bases left between them.

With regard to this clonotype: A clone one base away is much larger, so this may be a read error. The CDR3 here is CASSYCPGAYEQYF. CDR3 nucleotides: TGTGCCAGCAGCTACTGCCCGGGGGCCTACGAGCAGTACTTC. The rearrangement uses TRBV7-2 and TRBJ2-7; D may be TRBD2 (6 bases). Germline V gene data show CDR1 as SGHTA and CDR2 as FQGNSA. V lost 4 bases and J 2 bases, leaving 12 bases between the germline ends. The CDR3 runs to 14 residues.

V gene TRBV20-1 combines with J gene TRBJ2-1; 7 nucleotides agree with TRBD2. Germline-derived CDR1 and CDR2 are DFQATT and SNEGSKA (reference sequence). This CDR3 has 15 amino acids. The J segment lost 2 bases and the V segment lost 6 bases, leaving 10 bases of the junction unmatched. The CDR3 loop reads CSAPRAGVTYNEQFF. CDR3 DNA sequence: TGCAGTGCCCCGCGGGCGGGGGTAACCTACAATGAGCAGTTCTTC.

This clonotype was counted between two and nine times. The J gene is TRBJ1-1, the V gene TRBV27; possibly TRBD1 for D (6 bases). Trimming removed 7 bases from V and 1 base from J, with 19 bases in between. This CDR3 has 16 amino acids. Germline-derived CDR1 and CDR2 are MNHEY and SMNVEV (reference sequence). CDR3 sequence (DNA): TGTGCCAGCAAACTAATACAGGGACGGCGGAACACTGAAGCTTTCTTT. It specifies CASKLIQGRRNTEAFF.

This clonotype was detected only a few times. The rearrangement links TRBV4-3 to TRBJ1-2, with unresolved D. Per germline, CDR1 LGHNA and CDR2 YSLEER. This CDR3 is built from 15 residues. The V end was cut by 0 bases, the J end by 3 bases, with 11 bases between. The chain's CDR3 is CASSQEAGRDYGYTF. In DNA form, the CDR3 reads TGCGCCAGCAGCCAAGAAGCGGGAAGGGACTATGGCTACACCTTC.

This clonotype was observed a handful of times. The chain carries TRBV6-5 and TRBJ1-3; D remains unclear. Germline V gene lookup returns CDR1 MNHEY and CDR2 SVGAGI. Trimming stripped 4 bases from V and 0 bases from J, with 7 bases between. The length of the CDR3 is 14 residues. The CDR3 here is CASSLENSGNTIYF. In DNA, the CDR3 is TGTGCCAGCAGTTTAGAAAACTCTGGAAACACCATATATTTT.

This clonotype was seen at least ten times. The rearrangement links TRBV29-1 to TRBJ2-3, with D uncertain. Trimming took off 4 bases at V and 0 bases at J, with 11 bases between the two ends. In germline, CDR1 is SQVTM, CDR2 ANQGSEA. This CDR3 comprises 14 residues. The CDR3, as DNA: TGCAGCGTTGCGGGCCAGTTCAGCACAGATACGCAGTATTTT. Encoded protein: CSVAGQFSTDTQYF.

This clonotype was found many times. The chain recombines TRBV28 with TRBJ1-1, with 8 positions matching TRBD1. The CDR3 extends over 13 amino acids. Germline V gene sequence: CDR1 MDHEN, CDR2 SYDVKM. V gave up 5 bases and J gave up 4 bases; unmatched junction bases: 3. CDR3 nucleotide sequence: TGTGCCAGCAGTACAGGGGGGGGCACTGAAGCTTTCTTT. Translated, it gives CASSTGGGTEAFF.

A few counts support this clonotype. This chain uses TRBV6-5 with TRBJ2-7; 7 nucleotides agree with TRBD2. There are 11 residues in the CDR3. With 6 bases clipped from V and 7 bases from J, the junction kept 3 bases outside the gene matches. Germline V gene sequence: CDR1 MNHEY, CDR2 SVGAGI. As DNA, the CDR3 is TGTGCCAGCAGGCTGGGGGGGGAGCAGTACTTC. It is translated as CASRLGGEQYF.

The CDR3 loop is CSARDRDDYEQYV. For the CDR3, the DNA is TGCAGTGCTCGGGACCGAGATGATTACGAGCAGTACGTC. The chain combines TRBV20-1 with TRBJ2-7; D possibly matches TRBD1 or TRBD2 (5 bases each). The germline CDR1 and CDR2 sequences are DFQATT and SNEGSKA (reference sequence). V was cut by 5 bases and J by 4 bases, with 15 bases left in between. The CDR3 has 13 residues.

CDR3 loop: CSAKRGAYGYTF. Written as DNA, the CDR3 is TGCAGTGCTAAGAGGGGGGCCTATGGCTACACCTTC. V is TRBV20-1 and J is TRBJ1-2; D may be TRBD1 (6 bases). Per germline, CDR1 DFQATT and CDR2 SNEGSKA (reference sequence). CDR3 length: 12 residues. The V gene lost 4 bases and the J gene lost 4 bases, with 10 bases spanning the gap.

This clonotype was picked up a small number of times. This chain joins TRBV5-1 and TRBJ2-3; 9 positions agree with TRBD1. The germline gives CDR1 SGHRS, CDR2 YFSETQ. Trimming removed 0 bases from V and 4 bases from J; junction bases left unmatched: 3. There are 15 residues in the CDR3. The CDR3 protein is CASSLEGQGSDTQYF. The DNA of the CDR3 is TGCGCCAGCAGCTTGGAGGGACAGGGTTCAGATACGCAGTATTTT.

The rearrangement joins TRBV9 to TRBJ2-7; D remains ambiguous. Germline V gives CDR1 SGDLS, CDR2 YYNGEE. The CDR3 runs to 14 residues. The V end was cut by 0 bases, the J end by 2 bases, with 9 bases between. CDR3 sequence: CASSVDASAYEQYF. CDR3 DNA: TGTGCCAGCAGCGTAGATGCCAGTGCCTACGAGCAGTACTTC.